The 32 T cell receptor beta chains below were found in one sample sequenced in a study of CD8 T cells in ankylosing spondylitis. TCRdb fed the 5' RACE reads into MiXCR, producing one record per CDR3 protein. Of more than 150,000 distinct CDR3 sequences listed, 9.5% to 13% are singletons. What was sequenced was blood, either unsorted or a sorted T cell fraction (not recorded which). The receptors were gathered from a male donor with ankylosing spondylitis or in good health (not recorded which).

CDR3 in amino acids: CASSPPDGWLGYTF. CDR3 DNA: TGCGCCAGCAGCCCTCCCGACGGATGGCTTGGCTACACCTTC. The chain carries TRBV4-1 and TRBJ1-2, with D uncertain. Trimming removed 4 bases at V and 7 bases at J, with 16 bases between. Germline CDR1 and CDR2: MGHRA and YSYEKL. The CDR3 has 14 residues.

The CDR3 bases are TGTGCCAGCAGCCTCAGAGGACAGGGAGACATTCAGTACTTC. Amino acids: CASSLRGQGDIQYF. The chain couples TRBV11-3 to TRBJ2-4; 8 bases are shared with TRBD1. This CDR3 spans 14 amino acids. Germline-derived CDR1 and CDR2 are SGHNT and YENEEA. J gave up 8 bases and V 5 bases, and 8 bases lay outside the gene matches.

This clonotype was detected ten times or more. This sequence joins TRBV7-6 and TRBJ1-3; TRBD1 agrees at 9 bases. The CDR3 has 16 amino acids. Germline CDR1 reads SGHVS; CDR2 reads FNYEAQ. The V segment lost 4 bases and the J segment 0 bases; nucleotides outside the gene matches: 4. CDR3: CASSSGTGSSGNTIYF. CDR3 nucleotide sequence: TGTGCCAGCAGCTCCGGGACAGGGAGCTCTGGAAACACCATATATTTT. Full variable domain (missing parts from reference TRBV7-6 and TRBJ1-3): GAGVSQSPRYKVTKRGQDVALRCDPISGHVSLYWYRQALGQGPEFLTYFNYEAQQDKSGLPNDRFSAERPEGSISTLTIQRTEQRDSAMYRCASSSGTGSSGNTIYFGEGSWLTVV.

This clonotype appeared many times. The chain employs TRBV20-1 and TRBJ2-1; a possible D gene is TRBD2 (5 bases). Per germline, CDR1 DFQATT and CDR2 SNEGSKA (reference sequence). The CDR3 runs 16 residues. V was pared by 5 bases and J by 1 base, with 18 bases between. In DNA form, the CDR3 reads TGCAGTGCTCCCCCCAGAAACGGGGTTTCCTACAATGAGCAGTTCTTC. Protein product: CSAPPRNGVSYNEQFF.

The chain carries TRBV15 and TRBJ2-6, with D hard to call. Deletions cut 0 bases from V and 1 base from J, with 7 bases between. This CDR3 has 16 amino acids. CDR1 is LNHNV, CDR2 YYDKDF, per germline (reference sequence). The CDR3 sequence: CATSRDTDSGANVLTF. The CDR3 DNA reads TGTGCCACCAGCAGAGATACGGATTCTGGGGCCAACGTCCTGACTTTC. Full variable domain (remainder filled in from reference TRBV15 and TRBJ2-6): DAMVIQNPRYQVTQFGKPVTLSCSQTLNHNVMYWYQQKSSQAPKLLFHYYDKDFNNEADTPDNFQSRRPNTSFCFLDIRSPGLGDTAMYLCATSRDTDSGANVLTFGAGSRLTVL.

The chain carries TRBV12-3 or TRBV12-4 and TRBJ2-2, with TRBD2 matching over 7 bases. The CDR3 extends over 13 amino acids. V shed 5 bases, J shed 6 bases, and the junction held 3 bases outside the gene matches. The CDR3 DNA sequence: TGTGCCAGCAGTGGGGGGGGTCCCGGGGAGCTGTTTTTT. Its protein product is CASSGGGPGELFF.

This clonotype was counted ten times or more. This chain links TRBV6-5 with TRBJ2-2; D gene uncertain. Trimming pared 4 bases from V and 1 base from J, leaving 10 bases between. CDR3 length: 15 residues. Germline CDR1 is MNHEY and CDR2 is SVGAGI. CDR3 amino acids: CASSWDPGNTGELFF. The CDR3, as DNA: TGTGCCAGCAGTTGGGATCCAGGGAACACCGGGGAGCTGTTTTTT.

Many counts were recorded for this clonotype. The rearrangement joins TRBV19 to TRBJ2-1, with 8 nucleotides matching TRBD2. Germline loops: CDR1 LNHDA, CDR2 SQIVND (reference sequence). This CDR3 region has 15 residues. Trimming took 5 bases from V and 0 from J; bases not matched to a gene: 3. The CDR3 nucleotides read TGTGCCAGTAGTCTTAGCGGGAACTCCTACAATGAGCAGTTCTTC. Translating gives CASSLSGNSYNEQFF.

This clonotype was recorded a few times. The chain links TRBV5-1 to TRBJ2-7; TRBD1 matches 10 bases. This CDR3 has 17 amino acids. With 5 bases clipped from V and 1 base from J, the junction kept 12 bases outside the gene matches. CDR1 and CDR2 from the germline V gene are SGHRS and YFSETQ. CDR3 bases: TGCGCCAGCAGAGTAGCGCCCCGGGACAGGGGTTCCTACGAGCAGTACTTC. Translating gives CASRVAPRDRGSYEQYF.

Many counts were recorded for this clonotype. The chain couples TRBV29-1 to TRBJ2-7, with 8 bases fitting TRBD1. Germline CDR1 reads SQVTM; CDR2 reads ANQGSEA. The V gene end was trimmed by 2 bases and the J gene end by 7 bases; junction bases not matched to a gene: 7. The CDR3 extends over 13 amino acids. This CDR3 reads CSVEQGAGAEQYF. CDR3 nucleotides: TGCAGCGTTGAACAGGGGGCAGGGGCTGAGCAGTACTTC.

The chain combines TRBV30 with TRBJ2-3, with 11 bases fitting TRBD2. The CDR3 consists of 15 residues. The ends lost 1 base at V and 3 bases at J; junction bases unmatched: 3. Germline CDR1 GTSNPN, CDR2 SVGIG (reference sequence). The CDR3 region has the DNA TGTGCCTGGAGTGAGGGACTAGCGGCTACAGATACGCAGTATTTT. It specifies CAWSEGLAATDTQYF.

This clonotype was recorded many times. The chain employs TRBV12-3 or TRBV12-4 and TRBJ2-1, with TRBD1 matching 8 bases. Unmatched junction bases numbered 8, after V lost 5 bases and J lost 8 bases. This CDR3 comprises 14 residues. CDR3 loop: CASSLRTGKDEQFF. The CDR3 coding sequence is TGTGCCAGCAGTCTACGGACAGGGAAGGATGAGCAGTTCTTC.

The rearrangement links TRBV6-2 or TRBV6-3 to TRBJ2-2, with D unclear. Deletions cut 7 bases from V and 6 bases from J, with 15 bases between. Germline loops: CDR1 MNHEY, CDR2 SVGEGT. The CDR3 runs 14 residues. The CDR3: CASTPRPGPGELFF. The CDR3 region has the DNA TGTGCCAGCACGCCCAGGCCGGGCCCCGGGGAGCTGTTTTTT.

This clonotype was seen many times. The V gene is TRBV20-1, the J gene TRBJ1-2; a possible D gene is TRBD1 (5 bases). Trimming took off 5 bases at V and 6 bases at J, with 22 bases between the two ends. CDR1 DFQATT and CDR2 SNEGSKA come from the germline V gene (reference sequence). This CDR3 comprises 15 residues. The CDR3 region has the DNA TGCAGTGCTGGTGCCGATGGCCAGCTGGGGCATGGCTACACCTTC. Amino acids: CSAGADGQLGHGYTF.

The sample holds a few counts of this clonotype. The J gene is TRBJ2-2, the V gene TRBV19, with D hard to call. The CDR3 loop spans 14 amino acids. Between the trimmed V and J ends, which lost 10 bases and 0 bases, there was a span of 12 bases. Germline V gene data show CDR1 as LNHDA and CDR2 as SQIVND (reference sequence). The CDR3 sequence is CATRNGANTGELFF. DNA for the CDR3: TGTGCCACAAGAAATGGGGCGAACACCGGGGAGCTGTTTTTT.

This clonotype was detected many times. This chain links TRBV29-1 with TRBJ1-1; D unclear. Germline V gene sequence: CDR1 SQVTM, CDR2 ANQGSEA. V shed 7 bases and J shed 1 base, with 13 bases lying between them. The CDR3 is made up of 13 amino acids. CDR3 in amino acids: CSARMAGNTEAFF. The CDR3 DNA is TGCAGCGCCCGTATGGCGGGGAACACTGAAGCTTTCTTT. Full variable domain (outside the CDR3, taken from reference TRBV29-1 and TRBJ1-1): SAVISQKPSRDICQRGTSLTIQCQVDSQVTMMFWYRQQPGQSLTLIATANQGSEATYESGFVIDKFPISRPNLTFSTLTVSNMSPEDSSIYLCSARMAGNTEAFFGQGTRLTVV.

This chain uses TRBV7-6 with TRBJ1-1, with D maybe TRBD1 (6 bases). The CDR3 runs to 13 residues. Germline V gene sequence: CDR1 SGHVS, CDR2 FNYEAQ. V was cut by 5 bases and J by 4 bases, with 11 bases left in between. The CDR3: CASSPGEATEAFF. As DNA, the CDR3 is TGTGCCAGCAGCCCAGGGGAAGCCACTGAAGCTTTCTTT. Based on the CDR3 plus reference TRBV7-6 and TRBJ1-1, the full variable domain is GAGVSQSPRYKVTKRGQDVALRCDPISGHVSLYWYRQALGQGPEFLTYFNYEAQQDKSGLPNDRFSAERPEGSISTLTIQRTEQRDSAMYRCASSPGEATEAFFGQGTRLTVV.

There are a few counts of this clonotype. This chain links TRBV5-8 with TRBJ1-2; a possible D gene is TRBD1 (6 bases). V was cut by 1 base and J by 2 bases, with 15 bases left in between. The CDR3 has 16 amino acids. Germline values: CDR1 SGHTS, CDR2 YDEGEE. The CDR3: CASSLFGGQGNYGYTF. The CDR3 DNA is TGTGCCAGCAGCTTGTTTGGGGGGCAGGGGAACTATGGCTACACCTTC. The full variable domain, its missing parts supplied by reference TRBV5-8 and TRBJ1-2, is EAGVTQSPTHLIKTRGQQATLRCSPISGHTSVYWYQQALGLGLQFLLWYDEGEERNRGNFPPRFSGRQFPNYSSELNVNALELEDSALYLCASSLFGGQGNYGYTFGSGTRLTVV.

This sequence joins TRBV5-1 and TRBJ2-1, with TRBD2 matching 8 bases. Germline V gene lookup returns CDR1 SGHRS and CDR2 YFSETQ. V trimming: 2 bases; J trimming: 9 bases; junction bases outside the gene matches: 7. The CDR3 covers 14 residues. In DNA, the CDR3 is TGCGCCAGCAGCTTCAGCGGGGGTGGCGGTGAGCAGTTCTTC. It codes for CASSFSGGGGEQFF.

The chain has TRBV11-2 and TRBJ1-2; TRBD1 aligns across 8 bases. V was pared by 6 bases and J by 1 base, with 10 bases of the junction left unmatched. Per germline, CDR1 SGHAT and CDR2 FQNNGV. The CDR3 spans 16 residues. The DNA for the CDR3 is TGTGCCAGCAGAGGCGACAGGGGCGCCTTTAACTATGGCTACACCTTC. Its translation is CASRGDRGAFNYGYTF.

This clonotype was seen repeatedly, ten times or more. The V gene is TRBV20-1, the J gene TRBJ2-3; D is unclear. The CDR3 length is 15 residues. V was shortened by 4 bases and J by 4 bases, with 18 bases between the two germline ends. Germline CDR1 is DFQATT and CDR2 is SNEGSKA (reference sequence). As DNA, the CDR3 is TGCAGTGCTACCTCATTAGTTGAGAGATCAGATACGCAGTATTTT. Its translation: CSATSLVERSDTQYF.

This clonotype was picked up many times. This chain connects TRBV5-1 to TRBJ2-2, with 10 bases identical to TRBD2. Germline V lookup: CDR1 SGHRS, CDR2 YFSETQ. This CDR3 is built from 16 residues. The V and J ends lost 4 bases and 6 bases, in that order; junction bases with no gene match: 9. CDR3 nucleotides: TGCGCCAGCAGCGCGCTAGCGGGAGAAAAGCCCGGGGAGCTGTTTTTT. This sequence encodes CASSALAGEKPGELFF.

This clonotype was picked up a small number of times. This chain joins TRBV24-1 and TRBJ2-7; 7 bases align to TRBD1. The germline V gene has CDR1 KGHDR and CDR2 SFDVKD. V lost 7 bases and J lost 1; bases outside the gene matches: 9. The CDR3 is made up of 15 amino acids. The CDR3 sequence is CATSTIGTASYEQYF. In nucleotides, the CDR3 is TGTGCCACCAGCACTATAGGGACAGCGTCCTACGAGCAGTACTTC.

There are many counts of this clonotype. CDR3 DNA sequence: TGTGCCAGCAGTGGCTCGTCCCGCGGGGGGCCAGATACGCAGTATTTT. It yields the protein CASSGSSRGGPDTQYF. J is TRBJ2-3 and V is TRBV2; 8 bases fit TRBD2. Germline assignment: CDR1 SNHLY and CDR2 FYNNEI. The CDR3 has 16 amino acids. With 4 bases clipped from V and 4 bases from J, the junction kept 10 bases outside the gene matches. The variable domain in full, with the rest retrieved from reference TRBV2 and TRBJ2-3, is EPEVTQTPSHQVTQMGQEVILRCVPISNHLYFYWYRQILGQKVEFLVSFYNNEISEKSEIFDDQFSVERPDGSNFTLKIRSTKLEDSAMYFCASSGSSRGGPDTQYFGPGTRLTVL.

This clonotype showed up just a few times. The chain has TRBV29-1 and TRBJ2-1; 10 bases fit TRBD1. The V segment lost 1 base and the J segment 6 bases; nucleotides outside the gene matches: 9. This CDR3 region has 16 residues. CDR1 is SQVTM and CDR2 is ANQGSEA in the germline V gene. The CDR3 reads CSVEVYRGTGANEQFF. In DNA, the CDR3 is TGCAGCGTTGAAGTCTATCGAGGGACAGGGGCCAATGAGCAGTTCTTC.

This clonotype was seen ten or more times. The rearrangement links TRBV27 to TRBJ2-1, with 12 bases fitting TRBD1. V dropped 1 base and J dropped 7; count of bases not matched to a gene: 5. CDR1 and CDR2 (germline): MNHEY, SMNVEV (reference sequence). The CDR3 has 16 amino acids. This CDR3 is CASSLFGTGGINEQFF. The CDR3 DNA follows: TGTGCCAGCAGTTTATTCGGGACAGGGGGCATTAATGAGCAGTTCTTC.

This clonotype was seen only once. A much larger clone lies one base from this, so it may be a read error. The V gene is TRBV10-2, the J gene TRBJ1-1; tentative D call: TRBD1 (5 bases). Germline CDR1 WSHSY, CDR2 SAAADI. CDR3 length equals 12 residues. V was shortened by 3 bases and J by 7 bases, with 9 bases between the two germline ends. The CDR3 loop reads CASSDPGNEAFF. CDR3 DNA sequence: TGCGCCAGCAGTGACCCAGGGAATGAAGCTTTCTTT.

This clonotype came up many times. The J gene is TRBJ2-5, the V gene TRBV5-6; 7 nucleotides line up with TRBD1. Germline loops: CDR1 SGHDT, CDR2 YYEEEE. With V trimmed by 1 base and J by 5 bases, 8 bases remained unmatched. The CDR3 runs 15 residues. DNA for the CDR3: TGTGCCAGCAGCTTGAAGGGCAGGGGGATGGAGACCCAGTACTTC. Encoded protein: CASSLKGRGMETQYF.

The table lists this clonotype with a few counts. This chain's CDR3 is CSVEPNPSTGELFF. In DNA, the CDR3 is TGCAGCGTTGAGCCCAATCCTTCTACCGGGGAGCTGTTTTTT. The chain couples TRBV29-1 to TRBJ2-2; the D is unclear. Germline V gene sequence: CDR1 SQVTM, CDR2 ANQGSEA. The CDR3 sequence is 14 residues long. V gave up 3 bases and J gave up 5 bases, with 13 bases separating them.

The gene calls are TRBV19 and TRBJ2-2; D unresolved. There are 14 residues in the CDR3. Germline V lookup: CDR1 LNHDA, CDR2 SQIVND (reference sequence). The V end lost 6 bases, the J end lost 1 base, and 9 bases lay between the germline ends. The CDR3 spells CASSQSRNTGELFF. CDR3 sequence (DNA): TGTGCCAGTAGCCAAAGTCGGAACACCGGGGAGCTGTTTTTT.

The chain couples TRBV5-5 to TRBJ1-4, with 9 bases aligning to TRBD1. V trimming: 0 bases; J trimming: 4 bases; junction bases outside the gene matches: 4. From germline, CDR1 is SGHKS and CDR2 YYEKEE (reference sequence). This CDR3 has 16 amino acids. CDR3 region: CASSLEGQGLNEKLFF. The DNA for the CDR3 is TGTGCCAGCAGCTTGGAAGGACAGGGGCTTAATGAAAAACTGTTTTTT.

The J gene is TRBJ2-7, the V gene TRBV7-9; D is perhaps TRBD2 (5 bases). Trimming cost V 5 bases and J 3 bases, with 17 bases left between them. Germline lookup yields CDR1 SEHNR and CDR2 FQNEAQ (reference sequence). The CDR3 is 15 residues long. The CDR3 coding sequence is TGTGCCAGCAGCCCCCTGGGCGGGCCCCACTACGAGCAGTACTTC. Residues: CASSPLGGPHYEQYF.